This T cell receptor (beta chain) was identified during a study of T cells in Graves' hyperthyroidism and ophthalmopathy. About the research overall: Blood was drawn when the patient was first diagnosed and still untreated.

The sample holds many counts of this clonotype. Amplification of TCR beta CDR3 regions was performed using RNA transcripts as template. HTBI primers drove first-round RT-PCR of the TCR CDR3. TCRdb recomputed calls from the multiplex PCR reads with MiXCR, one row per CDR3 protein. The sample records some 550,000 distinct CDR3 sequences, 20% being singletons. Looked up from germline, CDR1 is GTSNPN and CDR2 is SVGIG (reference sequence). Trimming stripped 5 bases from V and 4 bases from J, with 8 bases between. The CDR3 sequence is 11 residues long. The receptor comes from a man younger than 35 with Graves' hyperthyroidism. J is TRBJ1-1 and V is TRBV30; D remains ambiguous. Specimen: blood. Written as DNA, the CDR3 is TGTGCCTGGCTAGATGGCACTGAAGCTTTCTTT. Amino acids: CAWLDGTEAFF.